This T cell receptor (beta chain) is from a study of cytomegalovirus exposure and HLA in healthy donors. General study points: The study had only CMV serostatus as immune exposure information.

60 Vbeta and 13 Jbeta primers were used in PCR. Profiled with immunoSEQ multiplex PCR; TCRdb holds only in-frame clones, not every one. The sample records about 130,000 clones, around 79% being singletons. Remarks on this clone: Its matching antigen is unknown.

The source is a man aged 35 to 55 in good health and CMV-seropositive. Specimen: PBMCs.

CDR3 sequence: CASGEQGRGNTEAFF. The DNA for the CDR3 is TGTGCCAGCGGGGAGCAAGGACGGGGGAACACTGAAGCTTTCTTT. The V and J genes are TRBV28 and TRBJ1-1; D remains ambiguous. Trimming took off 8 bases at V and 1 base at J, with 17 bases between the two ends. Germline CDR1 MDHEN, CDR2 SYDVKM. The CDR3 consists of 15 residues.